The TCR beta chain under discussion was sequenced for a study of T cell responses to AZD1222 COVID-19 vaccine. The germline CDR1 and CDR2 sequences are MNHEY and SMNVEV (reference sequence). The CDR3 is 16 amino acids. V was trimmed by 5 bases and J by 0 bases, leaving 14 bases between them. Profiling relied on immunoSEQ multiplex PCR, and the TCRdb table lists in-frame clones only, not all of them. The sample contains around 100,000 clones, around nine tenths of which appear only once. Source: peripheral blood, taken 28 days after the second dose of the MenACWY control vaccine. The rearrangement joins TRBV27 to TRBJ1-5; no clear D gene. The TCR was taken from an adult who received the MenACWY meningococcal vaccine as a control. The CDR3 spells CASSPKDGGSNQPQHF. CDR3 DNA: TGTGCCAGCAGTCCCAAAGACGGAGGTAGCAATCAGCCCCAGCATTTT.